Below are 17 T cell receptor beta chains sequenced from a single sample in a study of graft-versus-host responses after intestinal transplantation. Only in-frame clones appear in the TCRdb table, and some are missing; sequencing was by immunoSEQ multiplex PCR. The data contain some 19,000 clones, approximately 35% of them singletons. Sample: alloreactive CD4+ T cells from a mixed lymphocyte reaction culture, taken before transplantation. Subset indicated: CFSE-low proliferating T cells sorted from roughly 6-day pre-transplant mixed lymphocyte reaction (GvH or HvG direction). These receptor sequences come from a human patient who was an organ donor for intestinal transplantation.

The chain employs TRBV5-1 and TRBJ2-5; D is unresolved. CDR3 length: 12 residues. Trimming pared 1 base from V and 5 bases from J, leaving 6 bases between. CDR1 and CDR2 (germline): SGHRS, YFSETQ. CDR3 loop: CASSLTTETQYF. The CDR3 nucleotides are TGCGCCAGCAGCTTGACGACGGAGACCCAGTACTTC.

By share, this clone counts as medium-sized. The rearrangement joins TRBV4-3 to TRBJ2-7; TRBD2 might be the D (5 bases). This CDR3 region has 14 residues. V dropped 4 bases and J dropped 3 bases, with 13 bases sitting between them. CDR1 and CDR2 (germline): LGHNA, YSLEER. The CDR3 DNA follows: TGCGCCAGCAGCCCTTACTTTAGCGACTACGAGCAGTACTTC. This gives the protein CASSPYFSDYEQYF.

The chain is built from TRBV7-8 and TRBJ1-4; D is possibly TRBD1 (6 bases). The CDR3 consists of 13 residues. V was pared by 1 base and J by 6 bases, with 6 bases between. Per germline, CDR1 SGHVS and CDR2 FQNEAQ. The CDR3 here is CASSLGQDEKLFF. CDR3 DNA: TGTGCCAGCAGCTTAGGACAGGATGAAAAACTGTTTTTT.

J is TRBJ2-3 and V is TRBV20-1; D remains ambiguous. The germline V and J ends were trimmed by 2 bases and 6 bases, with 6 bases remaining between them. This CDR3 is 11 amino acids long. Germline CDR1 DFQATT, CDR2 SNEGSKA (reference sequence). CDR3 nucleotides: TGCAGTGCTAGATCCTTTGATACGCAGTATTTT. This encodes CSARSFDTQYF.

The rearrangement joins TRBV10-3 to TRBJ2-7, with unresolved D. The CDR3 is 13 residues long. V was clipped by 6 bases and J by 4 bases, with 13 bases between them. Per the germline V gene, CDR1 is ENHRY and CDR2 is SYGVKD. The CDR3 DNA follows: TGTGCCATCAGCAGAAACTACCGATACGAGCAGTACTTC. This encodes CAISRNYRYEQYF.

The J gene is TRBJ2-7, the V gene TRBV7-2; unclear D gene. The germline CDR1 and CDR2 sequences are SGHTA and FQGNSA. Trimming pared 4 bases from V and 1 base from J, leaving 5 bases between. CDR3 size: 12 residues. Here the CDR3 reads CASSSESYEQYF. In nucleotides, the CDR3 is TGTGCCAGCAGCTCAGAATCCTACGAGCAGTACTTC.

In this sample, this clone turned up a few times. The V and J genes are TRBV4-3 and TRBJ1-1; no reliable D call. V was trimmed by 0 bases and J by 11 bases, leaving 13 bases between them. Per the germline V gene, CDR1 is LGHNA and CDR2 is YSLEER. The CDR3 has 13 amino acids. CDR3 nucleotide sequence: TGCGCCAGCAGCCAAGACCATTCCCCCTGGGCTTTCTTT. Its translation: CASSQDHSPWAFF.

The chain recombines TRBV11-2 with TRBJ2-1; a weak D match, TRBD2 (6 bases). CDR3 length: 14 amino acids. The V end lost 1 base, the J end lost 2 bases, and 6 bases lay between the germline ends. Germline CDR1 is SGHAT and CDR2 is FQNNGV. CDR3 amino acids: CASSLAGAYNEQFF. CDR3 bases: TGTGCCAGCAGCTTAGCGGGAGCCTACAATGAGCAGTTCTTC.

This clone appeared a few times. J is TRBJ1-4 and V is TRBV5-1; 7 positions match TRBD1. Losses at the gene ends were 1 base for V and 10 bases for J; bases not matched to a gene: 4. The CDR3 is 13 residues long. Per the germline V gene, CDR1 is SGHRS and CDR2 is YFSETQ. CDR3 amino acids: CASSLRPGGKLFF. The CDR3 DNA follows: TGCGCCAGCAGCTTGCGTCCAGGGGGAAAACTGTTTTTT.

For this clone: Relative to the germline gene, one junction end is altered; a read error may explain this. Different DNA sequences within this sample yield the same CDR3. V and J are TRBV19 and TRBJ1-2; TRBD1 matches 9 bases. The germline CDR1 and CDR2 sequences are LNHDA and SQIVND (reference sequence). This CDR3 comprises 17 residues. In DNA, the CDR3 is TGTGCCAGTAGTACGTTACCAAGGACAGGGGACGACTACGGCTACACCTTC. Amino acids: CASSTLPRTGDDYGYTF.

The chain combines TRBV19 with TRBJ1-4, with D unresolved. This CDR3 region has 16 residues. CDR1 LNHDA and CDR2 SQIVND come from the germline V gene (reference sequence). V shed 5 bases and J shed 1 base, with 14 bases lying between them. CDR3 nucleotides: TGTGCCAGTAGTCCACGGGGAGATGGAACTAATGAAAAACTGTTTTTT. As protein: CASSPRGDGTNEKLFF.

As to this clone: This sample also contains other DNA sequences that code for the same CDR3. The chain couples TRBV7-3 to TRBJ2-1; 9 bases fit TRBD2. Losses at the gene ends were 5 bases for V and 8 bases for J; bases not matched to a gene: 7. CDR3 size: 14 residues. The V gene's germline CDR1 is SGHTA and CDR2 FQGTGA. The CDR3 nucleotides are TGTGCCAGCAGCCTGGGGGGCGGGAGGGATGAGCAGTTCTTC. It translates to CASSLGGGRDEQFF.

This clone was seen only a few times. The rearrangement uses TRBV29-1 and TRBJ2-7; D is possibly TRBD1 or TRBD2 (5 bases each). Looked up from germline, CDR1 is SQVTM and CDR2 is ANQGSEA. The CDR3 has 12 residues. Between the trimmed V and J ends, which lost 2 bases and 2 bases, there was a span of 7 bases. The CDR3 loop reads CSVEQGAYEQYF. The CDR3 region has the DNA TGCAGCGTTGAACAGGGAGCCTACGAGCAGTACTTC.

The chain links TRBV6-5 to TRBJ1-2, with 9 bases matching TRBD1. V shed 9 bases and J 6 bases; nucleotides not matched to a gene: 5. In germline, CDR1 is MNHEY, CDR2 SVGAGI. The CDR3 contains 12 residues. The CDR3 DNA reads TGTGCCAGTACGGGACAGGGTGATGGCTACACCTTC. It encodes CASTGQGDGYTF.

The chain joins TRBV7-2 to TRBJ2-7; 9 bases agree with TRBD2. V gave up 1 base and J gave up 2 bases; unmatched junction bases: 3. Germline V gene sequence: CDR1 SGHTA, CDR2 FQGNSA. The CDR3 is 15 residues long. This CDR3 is CASSLVLAGPYEQYF. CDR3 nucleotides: TGTGCCAGCAGCTTAGTGCTAGCGGGACCCTACGAGCAGTACTTC.

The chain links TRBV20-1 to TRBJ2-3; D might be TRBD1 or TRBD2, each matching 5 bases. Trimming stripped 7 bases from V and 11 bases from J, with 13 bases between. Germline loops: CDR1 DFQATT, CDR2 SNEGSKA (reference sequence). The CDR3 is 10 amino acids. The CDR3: CSVGAGRQYF. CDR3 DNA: TGCAGTGTCGGGGCGGGTCGGCAGTATTTT.

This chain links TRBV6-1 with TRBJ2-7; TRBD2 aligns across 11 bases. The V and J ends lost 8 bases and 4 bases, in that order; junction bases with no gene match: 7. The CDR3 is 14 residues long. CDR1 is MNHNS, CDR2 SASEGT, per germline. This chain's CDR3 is CASRRLAGKYEQYF. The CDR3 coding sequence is TGTGCCAGCCGGAGACTAGCGGGGAAATACGAGCAGTACTTC.